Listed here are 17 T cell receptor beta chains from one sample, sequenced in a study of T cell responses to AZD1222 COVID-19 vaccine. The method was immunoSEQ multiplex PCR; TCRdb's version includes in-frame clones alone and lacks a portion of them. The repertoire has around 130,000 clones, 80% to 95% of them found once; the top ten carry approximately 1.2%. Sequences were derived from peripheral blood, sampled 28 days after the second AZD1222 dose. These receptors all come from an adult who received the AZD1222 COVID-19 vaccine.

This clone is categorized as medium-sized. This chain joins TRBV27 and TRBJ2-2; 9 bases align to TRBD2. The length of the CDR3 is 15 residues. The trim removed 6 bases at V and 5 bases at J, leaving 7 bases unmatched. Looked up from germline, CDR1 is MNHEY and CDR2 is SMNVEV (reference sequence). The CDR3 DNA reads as TGTGCCAGCAGATTCGGCGGGGGGGCGACCGGGGAGCTGTTTTTT. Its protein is CASRFGGGATGELFF.

CDR3 region: CATSWTGTGDEKLFF. Written as DNA, the CDR3 is TGTGCCACTTCATGGACCGGGACAGGGGACGAAAAACTGTTTTTT. The V gene is TRBV19, the J gene TRBJ1-4; 10 nucleotides agree with TRBD1. The J segment lost 8 bases and the V segment lost 10 bases, leaving 13 bases of the junction unmatched. Looked up from germline, CDR1 is LNHDA and CDR2 is SQIVND (reference sequence). CDR3 length: 15 amino acids.

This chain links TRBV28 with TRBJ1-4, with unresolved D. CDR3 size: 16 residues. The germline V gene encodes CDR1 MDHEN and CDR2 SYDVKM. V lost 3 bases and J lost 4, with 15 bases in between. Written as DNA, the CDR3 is TGTGCCAGCAGTTTTGCCTCGGCAGGACTTAATGAAAAACTGTTTTTT. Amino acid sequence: CASSFASAGLNEKLFF.

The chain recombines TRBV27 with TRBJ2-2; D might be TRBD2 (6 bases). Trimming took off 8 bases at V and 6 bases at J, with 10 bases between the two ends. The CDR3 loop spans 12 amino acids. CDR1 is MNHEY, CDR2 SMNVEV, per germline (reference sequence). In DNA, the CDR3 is TGTGCCAGCGCGTGGGGGGCCGGGGAGCTGTTTTTT. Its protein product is CASAWGAGELFF.

CDR3 loop: CASSLDGANQPQHF. The CDR3 DNA reads as TGCGCCAGCAGCTTGGATGGGGCAAATCAGCCCCAGCATTTT. The chain joins TRBV5-1 to TRBJ1-5; a possible D gene is TRBD1 (5 bases). The CDR3 length is 14 residues. Germline loops: CDR1 SGHRS, CDR2 YFSETQ. V was pared by 0 bases and J by 4 bases, with 8 bases between.

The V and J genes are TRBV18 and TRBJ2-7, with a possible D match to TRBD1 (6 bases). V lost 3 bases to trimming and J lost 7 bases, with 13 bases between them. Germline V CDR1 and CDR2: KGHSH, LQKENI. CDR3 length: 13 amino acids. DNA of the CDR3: TGTGCCAGCTCACCGGACAGCCTTGGGGAGCAGTACTTC. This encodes CASSPDSLGEQYF.

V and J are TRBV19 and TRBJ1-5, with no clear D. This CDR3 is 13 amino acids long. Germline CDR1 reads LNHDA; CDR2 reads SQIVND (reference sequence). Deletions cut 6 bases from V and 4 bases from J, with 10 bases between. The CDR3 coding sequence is TGTGCCAGTAGGACCTTCGAGAATCAGCCCCAGCATTTT. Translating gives CASRTFENQPQHF.

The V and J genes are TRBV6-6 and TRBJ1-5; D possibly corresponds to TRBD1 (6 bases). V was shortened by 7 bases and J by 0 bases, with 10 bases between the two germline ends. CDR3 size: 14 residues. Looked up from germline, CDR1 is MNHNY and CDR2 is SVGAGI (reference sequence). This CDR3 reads CASKRGFSNQPQHF. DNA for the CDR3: TGTGCCAGCAAGAGGGGGTTTAGCAATCAGCCCCAGCATTTT.

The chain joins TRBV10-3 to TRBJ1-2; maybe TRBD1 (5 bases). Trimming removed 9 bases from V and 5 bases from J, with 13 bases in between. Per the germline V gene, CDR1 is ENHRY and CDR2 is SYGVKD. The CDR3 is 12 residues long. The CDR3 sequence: CAIQYGGYGYTF. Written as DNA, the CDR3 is TGTGCCATACAATATGGGGGGTATGGCTACACCTTC.

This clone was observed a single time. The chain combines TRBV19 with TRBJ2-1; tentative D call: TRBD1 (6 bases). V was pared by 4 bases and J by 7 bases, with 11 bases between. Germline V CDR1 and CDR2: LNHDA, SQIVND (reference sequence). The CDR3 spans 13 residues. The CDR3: CASSRRQGNEQFF. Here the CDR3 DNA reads TGTGCCAGTAGTAGGAGGCAGGGGAATGAGCAGTTCTTC.

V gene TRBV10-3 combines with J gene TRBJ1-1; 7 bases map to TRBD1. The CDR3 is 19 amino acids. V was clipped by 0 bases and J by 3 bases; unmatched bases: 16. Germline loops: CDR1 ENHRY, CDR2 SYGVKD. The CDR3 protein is CAISESGPTATGAHTEAFF. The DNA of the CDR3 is TGTGCCATCAGTGAGTCGGGGCCCACAGCCACAGGGGCGCACACTGAAGCTTTCTTT.

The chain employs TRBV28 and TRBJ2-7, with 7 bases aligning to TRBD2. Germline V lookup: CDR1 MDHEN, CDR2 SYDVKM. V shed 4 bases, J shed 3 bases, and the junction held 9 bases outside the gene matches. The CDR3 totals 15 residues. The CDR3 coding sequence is TGTGCCAGCAGTTCCCAGGCTAGCGGATTCTACGAGCAGTACTTC. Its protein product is CASSSQASGFYEQYF.

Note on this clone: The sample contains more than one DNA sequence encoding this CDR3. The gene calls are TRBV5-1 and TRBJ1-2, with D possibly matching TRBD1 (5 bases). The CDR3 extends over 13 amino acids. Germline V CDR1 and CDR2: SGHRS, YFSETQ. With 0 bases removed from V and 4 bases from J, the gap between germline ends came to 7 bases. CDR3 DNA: TGCGCCAGCAGCTTGGCAGGGAGCTATGGCTACACCTTC. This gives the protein CASSLAGSYGYTF.

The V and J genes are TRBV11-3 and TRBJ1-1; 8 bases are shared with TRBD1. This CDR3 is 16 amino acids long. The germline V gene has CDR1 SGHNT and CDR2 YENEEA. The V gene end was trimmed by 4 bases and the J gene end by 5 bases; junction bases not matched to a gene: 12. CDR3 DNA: TGTGCCAGCAGCTACGACAGGGGAGGGTGGAGAACTGAAGCTTTCTTT. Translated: CASSYDRGGWRTEAFF.

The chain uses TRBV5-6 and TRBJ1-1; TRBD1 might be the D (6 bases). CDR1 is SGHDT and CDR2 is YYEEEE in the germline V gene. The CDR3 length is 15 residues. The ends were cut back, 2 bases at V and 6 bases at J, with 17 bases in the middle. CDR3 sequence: CASSLQGRLFAEAFF. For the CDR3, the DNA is TGTGCCAGCAGCTTACAGGGACGTCTTTTCGCTGAAGCTTTCTTT. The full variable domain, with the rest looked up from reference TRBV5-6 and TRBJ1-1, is DAGVTQSPTHLIKTRGQQVTLRCSPKSGHDTVSWYQQALGQGPQFIFQYYEEEERQRGNFPDRFSGHQFPNYSSELNVNALLLGDSALYLCASSLQGRLFAEAFFGQGTRLTVV.

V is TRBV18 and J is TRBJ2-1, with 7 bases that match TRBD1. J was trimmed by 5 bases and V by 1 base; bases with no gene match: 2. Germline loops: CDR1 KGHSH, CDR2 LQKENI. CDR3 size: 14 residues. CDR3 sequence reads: CASSPQGADNEQFF. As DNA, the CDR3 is TGTGCCAGCTCACCACAGGGGGCCGACAATGAGCAGTTCTTC.

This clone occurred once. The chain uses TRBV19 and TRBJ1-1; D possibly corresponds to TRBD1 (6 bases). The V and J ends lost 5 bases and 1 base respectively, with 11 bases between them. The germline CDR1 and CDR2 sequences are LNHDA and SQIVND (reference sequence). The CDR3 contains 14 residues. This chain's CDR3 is CASSVTTGNTEAFF. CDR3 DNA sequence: TGTGCCAGTAGTGTAACGACAGGGAACACTGAAGCTTTCTTT.